This T cell receptor beta chain stems from a study of molecular identifiers for immune sequencing clone quantification. Study background: Replicate experiments took RNA from around 18,000 or 91,000 naive CD8 cells, divided it five ways and sequenced four. Regarding the study as a whole: Sizes of highly expanded clones could be underestimated through identical TCRs sharing a barcode. Clones carrying above 20 RNA copies accounted for over 98% of effector molecules, under 1% in naive cells.

CDR1 is PRHDT, CDR2 FYEKMQ, per germline (reference sequence). V shed 3 bases and J shed 8 bases, with 10 bases lying between them. The CDR3 loop spans 13 amino acids. Worth noting for this clonotype: The antigen is not known.

TCRdb analysed the PCR reads with MiXCR anew, one entry per CDR3 protein. Among approximately 590,000 distinct CDR3 sequences listed, roughly 25% were seen once. A CD8+CD4-CCR7+CD45RA+ phenotype served as the sorting definition for naive CD8 T cells. Sequenced input: naive CD8+ T cells from blood, with Jurkat cell RNA spiked in. Subset noted: FACS-sorted CD8+CD4-CCR7+CD45RA+ naive T cells. The chain combines TRBV13 with TRBJ1-4, with no clear D. This clonotype originated in a human donor in good health. Some libraries in this study had Jurkat cell RNA spiked in. CDR3 DNA: TGTGCCAGCAGCTTCGGGCAGATCGAAAAACTGTTTTTT. Translating gives CASSFGQIEKLFF.